The clone carrying this T cell receptor beta chain was observed a handful of times. Antigen specificity is unknown. This CDR3 has 17 amino acids. In germline, CDR1 is MNHEY, CDR2 SMNVEV (reference sequence). Trimming removed 5 bases from V and 5 bases from J; junction bases left unmatched: 7. This record comes from a study of early T cells in non-severe SARS-CoV-2 infection. Across the study: Investigators sequenced bulk RNA drawn from unsorted whole blood, and chains remained unpaired. Study-wide findings and caveats: VDJdb matching favored anti-spike CD8 responses, missing private and CD4 specificities.

The library protocol tagged individual cDNA molecules with unique molecular identifiers. MiXCR, run by TCRdb on the 5' RACE reads, gives a single entry per CDR3 protein. The sample yields some 57,000 distinct CDR3 sequences, roughly 12% seen once. Sequencing was performed on whole blood. The V gene is TRBV27, the J gene TRBJ2-2, with 14 positions matching TRBD2. This sequence originates from an adult who was a healthcare worker with PCR-confirmed SARS-CoV-2 infection or an uninfected control (not recorded which). As DNA, the CDR3 is TGTGCCAGCAGTAGCAGACTAGCGGGAGGGAAGACCGGGGAGCTGTTTTTT. It encodes CASSSRLAGGKTGELFF.